The present entry profiles one T cell receptor (beta chain) with its context. Antigen: not known. Constant-segment primers were used for 5'RACE, and the resulting TCR alpha and TCR beta cDNA libraries carried sample barcodes and UMIs. TCRdb re-called the 5' RACE reads through MiXCR, storing one row per CDR3 protein. The sample consists of under 200,000 distinct CDR3 sequences, approximately 10% of them appearing once. The data were taken from a study of T-cell memory formation after mild COVID-19. Overall study: Clusters were largely donor specific.

Study outcomes and limitations: The study detected some responding clones in pre-infection memory, suggesting cross-reactive memory joined.

Per the germline V gene, CDR1 is SGHAT and CDR2 is FQNNGV. The length of the CDR3 is 16 residues. V was trimmed by 1 base and J by 8 bases, leaving 17 bases between them. The sequenced sample consisted of PBMCs or a T cell subset sorted from them (not recorded which). The receptor's source is a man younger than 35 who had mild COVID-19 (a few samples of this study predate the infection). Cell type and time point are not known. The chain carries TRBV11-2 and TRBJ1-4, with D possibly matching TRBD1 (5 bases). The CDR3 nucleotides read TGTGCCAGCAGCTTAGGCGTGCCGGGACGGACAGAAAAACTGTTTTTT. Protein: CASSLGVPGRTEKLFF.